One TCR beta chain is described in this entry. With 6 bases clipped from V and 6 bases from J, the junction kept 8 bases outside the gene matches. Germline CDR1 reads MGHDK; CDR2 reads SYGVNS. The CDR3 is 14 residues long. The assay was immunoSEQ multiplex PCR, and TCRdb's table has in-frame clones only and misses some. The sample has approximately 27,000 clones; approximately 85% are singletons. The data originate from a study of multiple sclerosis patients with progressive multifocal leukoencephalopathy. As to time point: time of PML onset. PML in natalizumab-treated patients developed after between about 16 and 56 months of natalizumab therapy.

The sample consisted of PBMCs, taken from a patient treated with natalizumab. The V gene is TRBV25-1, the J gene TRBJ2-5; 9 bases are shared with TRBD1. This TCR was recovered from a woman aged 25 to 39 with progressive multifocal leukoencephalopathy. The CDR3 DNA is TGTGCCAGCAGGGGTGCCGGGACAGGGCAGACCCAGTACTTC. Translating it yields CASRGAGTGQTQYF.